Listed below are T cell receptor beta chains from one sample, sequenced in a study of blood T cell repertoires in COVID-19. This table comes from immunoSEQ multiplex PCR, and its TCRdb copy is limited to in-frame clones, with some not included. This sample carries 200,000 to 250,000 clones, about 87% of them seen once, and the ten largest clones take 6.2%. Sequencing used peripheral blood. The receptors derive from a man in his 60s who had recovered from COVID-19. CDR3s include the opening cysteine and the closing phenylalanine or tryptophan. A D gene is named only where the DNA matches it firmly. Clone size is given for some rows only: seen once, a few or many times, or a class if the clone is expanded.

CDR3 DNA | CDR3 protein | clone size | D gene | J gene | V gene
TGTGCCAGCACAGGGGAGGGGGAGCTGTTTTTT | CASTGEGELFF | . | . | TRBJ2-2 | TRBV6-5
TGTGCCAGCTCACTGGCCAGGGGCACAGATACGCAGTATTTT | CASSLARGTDTQYF | . | . | TRBJ2-3 | TRBV18
TGTGCCAGCAGCTTGGCGGGGGGGAAAGATACGCAGTATTTT | CASSLAGGKDTQYF | . | TRBD2 | TRBJ2-3 | TRBV5-8
TGTGCCTGGAGTCTTAGGACAGGGTATGGCTACACCTTC | CAWSLRTGYGYTF | . | TRBD1 | TRBJ1-2 | TRBV30
TGCAGTGCCAGGGTGCATGGCTACACCTTC | CSARVHGYTF | . | . | TRBJ1-2 | TRBV20-1
TGTGCCAGCAGCCCCTCTCTAGCGGGGGGGGAAGAGACCCAGTACTTC | CASSPSLAGGEETQYF | . | TRBD2 | TRBJ2-5 | TRBV7-2
TGTGCCAGCAGTTCCGAGGGGGGACTAGCGGGAGGGTCCTACAATGAGCAGTTCTTC | CASSSEGGLAGGSYNEQFF | . | TRBD2 | TRBJ2-1 | TRBV6-2/TRBV6-3
TGCGCCAGCGGGACAGGGGTTGCTAGAGGGGCCAACGTCCTGACTTTC | CASGTGVARGANVLTF | . | TRBD1 | TRBJ2-6 | TRBV5-1
TGTGCCAGCAGTTTTATGGAGACCCAGTACTTC | CASSFMETQYF | . | . | TRBJ2-5 | TRBV28
TGTGCCAGCAGTCCAGCGGTTACTAGCACAGATACGCAGTATTTT | CASSPAVTSTDTQYF | . | . | TRBJ2-3 | TRBV5-4
TGCAGCGTTCTAGCGGGATTGGGAAACATTCAGTACTTC | CSVLAGLGNIQYF | . | TRBD2 | TRBJ2-4 | TRBV29-1
TGTGCCAGCAGCGCCTCCGGGGAAAATAGCAATCAGCCCCAGCATTTT | CASSASGENSNQPQHF | . | . | TRBJ1-5 | TRBV9
TGTGCCATCAGTGAGGACAGAAACACCGGGGAGCTGTTTTTT | CAISEDRNTGELFF | once | . | TRBJ2-2 | TRBV10-3
TGTGCCAGTTTCTCTGGGGCCTCCTACGAGCAGTACTTC | CASFSGASYEQYF | once | . | TRBJ2-7 | TRBV28
TGTGCCAGCTCCCTCCCGGGCAGGGCCTACGAGCAGTACTTC | CASSLPGRAYEQYF | . | . | TRBJ2-7 | TRBV18
TGTGCCAGCAGCGCGGGCACAGAGACCTATGGCTACACCTTC | CASSAGTETYGYTF | . | . | TRBJ1-2 | TRBV27
TGTGCCAGCAGTTTAATGGGGGGGGGCGAAAAACTGTTTTTT | CASSLMGGGEKLFF | . | . | TRBJ1-4 | TRBV28
TGTGCCAGCATGGGGGGAGGGCCCACCGGGGAGCTGTTTTTT | CASMGGGPTGELFF | . | TRBD2 | TRBJ2-2 | TRBV28
TGTGCCAGCAGCGCATCCGGGACAGCCAATTCACCCCTCCACTTT | CASSASGTANSPLHF | once | TRBD1 | TRBJ1-6 | TRBV9
TGTGCCAGCTCAGGGGGACAGGGGAACACTGAAGCTTTCTTT | CASSGGQGNTEAFF | . | TRBD1 | TRBJ1-1 | TRBV18
TGTGCCAGCAGTTACCATGACAGGGCTGAAGCTTTCTTT | CASSYHDRAEAFF | . | TRBD1 | TRBJ1-1 | TRBV12-3/TRBV12-4
TGTGCCAGCAGTTACACAGGTCGTCAGCCCCAGCATTTT | CASSYTGRQPQHF | . | . | TRBJ1-5 | TRBV6-5
TGTGCCAGCAGCTTGGCTCAGGGCAGGAACACTGAAGCTTTCTTT | CASSLAQGRNTEAFF | . | . | TRBJ1-1 | TRBV5-4
TGTGCCAGCAGCTCGACTGGGGGGGGCCGATACATGAACACTGAAGCTTTCTTT | CASSSTGGGRYMNTEAFF | . | . | TRBJ1-1 | TRBV7-2
TGTGCCAGCAGCGTAGGCGTAGGGACAGGGCTCAACGAGCAGTACTTC | CASSVGVGTGLNEQYF | . | TRBD1 | TRBJ2-7 | TRBV9